One and the same sample provided the 32 T cell receptor beta chains below, sequenced in a study of blood T cell repertoires in COVID-19. The assay was immunoSEQ multiplex PCR, and TCRdb's table has in-frame clones only and misses some. The repertoire has 400,000 to 450,000 clones, less than 95% of them found once; the top ten carry 0.6%. Sequencing was done on a sample of PBMCs or T cells enriched from blood (not recorded which). These receptor sequences come from a man in his late teens or twenties who had recovered from COVID-19.

The chain has TRBV2 and TRBJ2-1, with D possibly being TRBD2 (6 bases). V shed 0 bases and J shed 6 bases, with 15 bases lying between them. The CDR3 covers 16 residues. Germline V gene sequence: CDR1 SNHLY, CDR2 FYNNEI. CDR3 DNA: TGTGCCAGCAGTGAAGCGCTTTCCTTGGGGGGCAATGAGCAGTTCTTC. Protein sequence: CASSEALSLGGNEQFF.

The rearrangement links TRBV27 to TRBJ2-6; D perhaps matches TRBD2 (5 bases). CDR3 length: 21 residues. Germline CDR1 and CDR2: MNHEY and SMNVEV (reference sequence). V gave up 2 bases and J gave up 0 bases, with 23 bases separating them. Written as DNA, the CDR3 is TGTGCCAGCAGTTTACTGACCCCCGGCGGACTTCACCTCTCTGGGGCCAACGTCCTGACTTTC. This translates into CASSLLTPGGLHLSGANVLTF.

The CDR3 loop is CASSLDPTGRNQPQHF. The CDR3 bases are TGTGCCAGCAGCTTAGATCCTACAGGACGCAATCAGCCCCAGCATTTT. This chain connects TRBV7-2 to TRBJ1-5; D perhaps matches TRBD1 (5 bases). This CDR3 is 16 amino acids long. Germline CDR1 is SGHTA and CDR2 is FQGNSA. V lost 1 base to trimming and J lost 2 bases, with 12 bases between them.

The CDR3 DNA reads TGTGCCTGGAGTGGCAAGACACCGAACACTGAAGCTTTCTTT. Residues: CAWSGKTPNTEAFF. The chain recombines TRBV30 with TRBJ1-1; D remains unclear. The CDR3 length is 14 residues. Germline CDR1 is GTSNPN and CDR2 is SVGIG (reference sequence). V was trimmed by 1 base and J by 1 base, leaving 10 bases between them.

The CDR3 nucleotides read TGTGCCACCAGTGAGGGGGACAGTCCGAAACTGTTTTTT. Translation gives CATSEGDSPKLFF. This chain uses TRBV24-1 with TRBJ1-4; TRBD1 matches 7 bases. Germline V gene lookup returns CDR1 KGHDR and CDR2 SFDVKD. This CDR3 has 13 residues. The V and J ends lost 4 bases and 11 bases, in that order; junction bases with no gene match: 6.

The chain employs TRBV6-4 and TRBJ2-1, with a weak D call TRBD2 (6 bases). CDR1 is MRHNA, CDR2 SNTAGT, per germline. This CDR3 has 15 amino acids. Trimming stripped 5 bases from V and 1 base from J, with 12 bases between. This CDR3 reads CASSFSGSSYNEQFF. The DNA for the CDR3 is TGTGCCAGCAGTTTCTCCGGGAGTTCCTACAATGAGCAGTTCTTC.

This clone was counted a few times. The chain recombines TRBV29-1 with TRBJ1-5; 8 bases are a match to TRBD1. Unmatched junction bases numbered 2, after V lost 4 bases and J lost 6 bases. Germline V gene lookup returns CDR1 SQVTM and CDR2 ANQGSEA. The CDR3 sequence is 12 residues long. The CDR3 spells CSVGQGRQPQHF. CDR3 in DNA: TGCAGCGTTGGACAGGGGCGTCAGCCCCAGCATTTT. Complete variable domain (other parts from reference TRBV29-1 and TRBJ1-5): SAVISQKPSRDICQRGTSLTIQCQVDSQVTMMFWYRQQPGQSLTLIATANQGSEATYESGFVIDKFPISRPNLTFSTLTVSNMSPEDSSIYLCSVGQGRQPQHFGDGTRLSIL.

This chain joins TRBV6-5 and TRBJ1-5; no clear D gene. The germline gives CDR1 MNHEY, CDR2 SVGAGI. CDR3 length: 12 residues. Trimming removed 4 bases at V and 5 bases at J, with 6 bases between. CDR3 sequence (DNA): TGTGCCAGCAGTTTCCCTGATCAGCCCCAGCATTTT. Translating gives CASSFPDQPQHF.

The J gene is TRBJ2-7, the V gene TRBV5-4; D possibly corresponds to TRBD2 (5 bases). The CDR3 is 15 amino acids. Trimming removed 3 bases from V and 5 bases from J, with 18 bases in between. CDR1 is SGHNT, CDR2 YYREEE, per germline (reference sequence). CDR3 bases: TGTGCCAGCAGCTCGCGCACACGGTACGGGGACGAGCAGTACTTC. Amino acids: CASSSRTRYGDEQYF.

The chain carries TRBV19 and TRBJ1-1, with D maybe TRBD1 (6 bases). This CDR3 contains 15 residues. The germline CDR1 and CDR2 sequences are LNHDA and SQIVND (reference sequence). The ends were cut back, 5 bases at V and 2 bases at J, with 15 bases in the middle. Here the CDR3 DNA reads TGTGCCAGTAGTCCACGGACAGAGACTAACACTGAAGCTTTCTTT. Its translation: CASSPRTETNTEAFF.

This clone came up a few times. The chain joins TRBV27 to TRBJ1-5, with D possibly matching TRBD1 (5 bases). Germline CDR1 MNHEY, CDR2 SMNVEV (reference sequence). V was trimmed by 0 bases and J by 5 bases, leaving 8 bases between them. This CDR3 is built from 14 residues. CDR3 in DNA: TGTGCCAGCAGTTTATCCAGGGTCGATCAGCCCCAGCATTTT. Translation: CASSLSRVDQPQHF.

V is TRBV10-2 and J is TRBJ2-1, with D possibly being TRBD2 (5 bases). This CDR3 spans 14 amino acids. The germline V gene encodes CDR1 WSHSY and CDR2 SAAADI. Trimming removed 4 bases from V and 4 bases from J, with 11 bases in between. For the CDR3, the DNA is TGCGCCAGCAGTGTGGACTCAGATTACAATGAGCAGTTCTTC. Its protein is CASSVDSDYNEQFF.

V and J are TRBV12-5 and TRBJ2-7; 8 positions match TRBD1. There are 17 residues in the CDR3. V lost 2 bases and J lost 3; bases outside the gene matches: 12. The V gene's germline CDR1 is LGHNT and CDR2 FRNRAP. CDR3 in DNA: TGTGCTAGTGGTTTGCCAGGACAGGGTACTCTTTTCTACGAGCAGTACTTC. It codes for CASGLPGQGTLFYEQYF.

This clone was detected a few times. The chain uses TRBV3-1 (or the pseudogene TRBV3-2) and TRBJ1-3, with TRBD1 identical over 7 bases. The CDR3 loop spans 14 amino acids. Germline trimming cut 6 bases from V and 3 bases from J; bases unmatched to any gene: 5. CDR1 and CDR2 (germline): LGHDT, YNNKEL (reference sequence). The CDR3 coding sequence is TGTGCCAGCAGAAACAGGGGAAATGGAAACACCATATATTTT. Its translation: CASRNRGNGNTIYF.

The chain recombines TRBV2 with TRBJ1-5, with a weak D call TRBD1 (6 bases). V was trimmed by 8 bases and J by 6 bases, leaving 14 bases between them. CDR1 is SNHLY and CDR2 is FYNNEI in the germline V gene. This CDR3 comprises 13 residues. The CDR3 loop is CASEGVGSQPQHF. For the CDR3, the DNA is TGTGCCAGCGAGGGGGTGGGGAGTCAGCCCCAGCATTTT. Full variable domain (remainder filled in from reference TRBV2 and TRBJ1-5): EPEVTQTPSHQVTQMGQEVILRCVPISNHLYFYWYRQILGQKVEFLVSFYNNEISEKSEIFDDQFSVERPDGSNFTLKIRSTKLEDSAMYFCASEGVGSQPQHFGDGTRLSIL.

The chain is built from TRBV2 and TRBJ2-3; 7 bases line up with TRBD1. The ends lost 7 bases at V and 6 bases at J; junction bases unmatched: 13. Germline values: CDR1 SNHLY, CDR2 FYNNEI. This CDR3 has 15 amino acids. CDR3 in amino acids: CASILTGALGDTQYF. The CDR3 coding sequence is TGTGCCAGCATCCTAACAGGGGCACTGGGGGATACGCAGTATTTT.

The chain uses TRBV2 and TRBJ1-5, with TRBD1 as a possible D gene (5 bases). The V gene lost 8 bases and the J gene lost 0 bases, with 11 bases spanning the gap. This CDR3 has 14 residues. Looked up from germline, CDR1 is SNHLY and CDR2 is FYNNEI. The CDR3 DNA reads TGTGCCAGCGCGGGGGAAAATAGCAATCAGCCCCAGCATTTT. Amino acid sequence: CASAGENSNQPQHF. Complete variable domain (other parts from reference TRBV2 and TRBJ1-5): EPEVTQTPSHQVTQMGQEVILRCVPISNHLYFYWYRQILGQKVEFLVSFYNNEISEKSEIFDDQFSVERPDGSNFTLKIRSTKLEDSAMYFCASAGENSNQPQHFGDGTRLSIL.

The V gene is TRBV21-1, the J gene TRBJ2-1; the D call TRBD2 from the table was never checked on the DNA. TRBV21-1 is shown as a pseudogene. CDR3 size: 16 residues. CDR3 nucleotide sequence: TGTGCCAGCAGCAAAAATGTGGGACTAGCGACGGGTGAGCAGTTCTTC. Its protein product is CASSKNVGLATGEQFF.

This clone came up once. This sequence joins TRBV3-1 (or the pseudogene TRBV3-2) and TRBJ2-5; 8 nucleotides line up with TRBD2. Germline values: CDR1 LGHDT, CDR2 YNNKEL (reference sequence). The CDR3 is made up of 15 amino acids. With 1 base clipped from V and 5 bases from J, the junction kept 6 bases outside the gene matches. DNA for the CDR3: TGTGCCAGCAGCCAAGCGGGAGGGGCAAAGGAGACCCAGTACTTC. This codes for CASSQAGGAKETQYF.

V is TRBV12-3 or TRBV12-4 and J is TRBJ1-5; tentative D call: TRBD1 (6 bases). The CDR3 has 12 residues. Trimming took 6 bases from V and 5 from J, leaving 8 bases between them. In nucleotides, the CDR3 is TGTGCCAGCAGAAACAGGGATCAGCCCCAGCATTTT. This gives the protein CASRNRDQPQHF.

This chain uses TRBV14 with TRBJ1-3, with D hard to call. The ends were cut back, 4 bases at V and 4 bases at J, with 8 bases in the middle. The CDR3 runs to 13 residues. Germline CDR1 SGHDN, CDR2 FVKESK. CDR3 sequence reads: CASSPRRGNTIYF. CDR3 sequence (DNA): TGTGCCAGCAGCCCCCGGCGGGGAAACACCATATATTTT.

The chain joins TRBV6-1 to TRBJ1-6, with 8 bases lining up with TRBD1. The V segment lost 1 base and the J segment 2 bases; nucleotides outside the gene matches: 1. Germline V gene data show CDR1 as MNHNS and CDR2 as SASEGT. CDR3 size: 16 residues. The CDR3 bases are TGTGCCAGCAGTGAAGGGACAGGGACCTATAATTCACCCCTCCACTTT. Its protein product is CASSEGTGTYNSPLHF.

This clone was counted once. The V gene is TRBV19, the J gene TRBJ1-2, with unresolved D. Between the trimmed V and J ends, which lost 0 bases and 1 base, there was a span of 9 bases. The CDR3 covers 15 residues. The germline CDR1 and CDR2 sequences are LNHDA and SQIVND (reference sequence). DNA of the CDR3: TGTGCCAGTAGTATAGATTTAAGAGTTAACTATGGCTACACCTTC. As protein: CASSIDLRVNYGYTF.

The chain links TRBV11-2 to TRBJ1-2; weak D call: TRBD1 (5 bases). CDR1 and CDR2 from the germline V gene are SGHAT and FQNNGV. Trimming took off 5 bases at V and 8 bases at J, with 21 bases between the two ends. This CDR3 comprises 15 residues. The CDR3 sequence is CASSRPFRGGMGYTF. CDR3 nucleotide sequence: TGTGCCAGCAGCCGTCCCTTCCGGGGGGGTATGGGCTACACCTTC. The whole variable domain, remainder taken from reference TRBV11-2 and TRBJ1-2, is EAGVAQSPRYKIIEKRQSVAFWCNPISGHATLYWYQQILGQGPKLLIQFQNNGVVDDSQLPKDRFSAERLKGVDSTLKIQPAKLEDSAVYLCASSRPFRGGMGYTFGSGTRLTVV.

This clone was seen a single time. V and J are TRBV12-3 or TRBV12-4 and TRBJ2-7, with a weak D call TRBD1 (6 bases). Trimming stripped 7 bases from V and 0 bases from J, with 10 bases between. The CDR3 runs 13 residues. This CDR3 reads CASTQDSSYEQYF. CDR3 DNA sequence: TGTGCCAGCACCCAGGACAGCTCCTACGAGCAGTACTTC.

The chain is built from TRBV7-3 and TRBJ1-2; D may be TRBD1 (5 bases). Per germline, CDR1 SGHTA and CDR2 FQGTGA. The CDR3 runs to 13 residues. V was clipped by 3 bases and J by 6 bases, with 11 bases between them. CDR3 in amino acids: CASSFNQGNGYTF. In nucleotides, the CDR3 is TGTGCCAGCAGCTTCAACCAGGGAAATGGCTACACCTTC.

J is TRBJ1-6 and V is TRBV18; D unresolved. Deletions cut 3 bases from V and 9 bases from J, with 12 bases between. The CDR3 spans 14 residues. CDR1 is KGHSH and CDR2 is LQKENI in the germline V gene. Here the CDR3 DNA reads TGTGCCAGCTCACCCGCAGACATAGGTTCACCCCTCCACTTT. This sequence encodes CASSPADIGSPLHF.

V and J are TRBV5-1 and TRBJ1-2, with 10 bases that match TRBD1. The CDR3 consists of 13 residues. Germline V CDR1 and CDR2: SGHRS, YFSETQ. The junction had 4 bases not matched to a gene; V was cut back by 4 bases and J by 7 bases. CDR3 nucleotide sequence: TGCGCCAGCAGCGCAGGGACAGGGGTTGGCTACACCTTC. This translates into CASSAGTGVGYTF.

This clone was seen a few times. The chain employs TRBV3-1 (or the pseudogene TRBV3-2) and TRBJ1-3, with no clear D. CDR3 length: 13 residues. The germline V and J ends were trimmed by 0 bases and 7 bases, with 7 bases remaining between them. Germline loops: CDR1 LGHDT, CDR2 YNNKEL (reference sequence). The CDR3 region has the DNA TGTGCCAGCAGCCAAGACAGAGGGAACACCATATATTTT. Its protein product is CASSQDRGNTIYF.

This clone was recorded a few times. The rearrangement joins TRBV7-3 to TRBJ1-6, with D perhaps TRBD1 (5 bases). V lost 5 bases to trimming and J lost 6 bases, with 11 bases between them. The CDR3 extends over 14 amino acids. CDR1 and CDR2 (germline): SGHTA, FQGTGA. The CDR3, as DNA: TGTGCCAGCAGCGTCGGGCAGGGTAATTCACCCCTCCACTTT. It specifies CASSVGQGNSPLHF.

The J gene is TRBJ2-5, the V gene TRBV5-6, with a possible D match to TRBD2 (5 bases). The germline gives CDR1 SGHDT, CDR2 YYEEEE. V was shortened by 2 bases and J by 4 bases, with 15 bases between the two germline ends. The CDR3 spans 15 residues. For the CDR3, the DNA is TGTGCCAGCAGCTTTAGTGGGATCGGAGGAGAGACCCAGTACTTC. Translating it yields CASSFSGIGGETQYF.

This chain connects TRBV28 to TRBJ2-3; 13 nucleotides match TRBD2. The CDR3 consists of 17 residues. Trimming cost V 4 bases and J 4 bases; bases outside gene matches: 8. Germline CDR1 is MDHEN and CDR2 is SYDVKM. The CDR3 loop is CASSSPYGLAGADTQYF. CDR3 DNA: TGTGCCAGCAGTTCGCCGTACGGACTAGCGGGAGCAGATACGCAGTATTTT.